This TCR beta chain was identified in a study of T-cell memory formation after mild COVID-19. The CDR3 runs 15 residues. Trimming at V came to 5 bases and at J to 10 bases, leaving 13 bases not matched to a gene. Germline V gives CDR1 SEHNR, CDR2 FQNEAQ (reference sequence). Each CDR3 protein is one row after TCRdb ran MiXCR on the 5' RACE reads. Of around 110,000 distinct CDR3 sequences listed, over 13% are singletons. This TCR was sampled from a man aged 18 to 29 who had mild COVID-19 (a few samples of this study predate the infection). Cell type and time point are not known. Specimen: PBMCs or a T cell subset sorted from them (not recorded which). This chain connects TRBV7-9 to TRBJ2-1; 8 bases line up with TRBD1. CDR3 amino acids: CASSPDRGGLGEQFF. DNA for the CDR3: TGTGCCAGCAGCCCCGACAGGGGTGGGCTCGGCGAGCAGTTCTTC.